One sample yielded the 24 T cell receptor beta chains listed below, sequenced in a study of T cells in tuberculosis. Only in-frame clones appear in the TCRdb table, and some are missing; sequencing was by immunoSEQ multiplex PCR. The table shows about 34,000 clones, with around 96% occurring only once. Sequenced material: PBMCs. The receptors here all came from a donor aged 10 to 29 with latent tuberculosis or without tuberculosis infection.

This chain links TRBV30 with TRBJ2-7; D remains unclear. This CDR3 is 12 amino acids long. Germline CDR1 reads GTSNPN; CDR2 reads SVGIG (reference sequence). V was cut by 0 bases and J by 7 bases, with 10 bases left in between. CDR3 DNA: TGTGCCTGGAGTGTTGGTCTCAGTGAGCAGTACTTC. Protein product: CAWSVGLSEQYF.

CDR3 residues: CASSLGQGAYEQYF. The DNA for the CDR3 is TGTGCCAGCAGCTTGGGGCAGGGGGCCTACGAGCAGTACTTC. The chain is built from TRBV5-6 and TRBJ2-7, with 7 nucleotides matching TRBD1. The CDR3 is 14 amino acids. Germline CDR1 SGHDT, CDR2 YYEEEE. The J segment lost 2 bases and the V segment lost 0 bases, leaving 2 bases of the junction unmatched.

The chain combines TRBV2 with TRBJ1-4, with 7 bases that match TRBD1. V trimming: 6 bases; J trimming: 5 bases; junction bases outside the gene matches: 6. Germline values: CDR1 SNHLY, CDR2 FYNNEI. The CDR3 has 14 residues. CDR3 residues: CASSPDRLNEKLFF. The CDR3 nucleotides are TGTGCCAGCAGCCCGGACAGGCTGAATGAAAAACTGTTTTTT.

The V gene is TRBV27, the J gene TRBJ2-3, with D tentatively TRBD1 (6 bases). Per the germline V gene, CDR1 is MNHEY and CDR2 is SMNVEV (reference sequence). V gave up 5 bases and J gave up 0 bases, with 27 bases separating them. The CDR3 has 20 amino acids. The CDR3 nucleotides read TGTGCCAGCAGTCTTTGGGGCCTCCGGGACACATTTTTTAGCACAGATACGCAGTATTTT. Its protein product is CASSLWGLRDTFFSTDTQYF.

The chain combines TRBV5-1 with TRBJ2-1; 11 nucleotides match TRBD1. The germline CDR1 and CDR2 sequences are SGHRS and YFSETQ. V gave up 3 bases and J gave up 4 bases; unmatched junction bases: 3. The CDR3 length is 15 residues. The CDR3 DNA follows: TGCGCCAGCAGCTCCGGGACAGGGGGTTACAATGAGCAGTTCTTC. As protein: CASSSGTGGYNEQFF.

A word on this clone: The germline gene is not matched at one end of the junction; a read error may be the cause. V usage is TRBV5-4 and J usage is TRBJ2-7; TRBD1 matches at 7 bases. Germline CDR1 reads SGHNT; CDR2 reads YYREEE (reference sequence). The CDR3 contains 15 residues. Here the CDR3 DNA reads TGTGCCAGTAGCTTGATACAGGGGTCGGGCTACGAGCAGTACTTC. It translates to CASSLIQGSGYEQYF.

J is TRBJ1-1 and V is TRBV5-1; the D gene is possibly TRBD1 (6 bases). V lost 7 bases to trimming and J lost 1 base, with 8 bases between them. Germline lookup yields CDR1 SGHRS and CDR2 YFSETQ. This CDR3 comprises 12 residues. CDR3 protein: CASGDTNTEAFF. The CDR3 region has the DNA TGCGCCAGCGGGGACACGAACACTGAAGCTTTCTTT.

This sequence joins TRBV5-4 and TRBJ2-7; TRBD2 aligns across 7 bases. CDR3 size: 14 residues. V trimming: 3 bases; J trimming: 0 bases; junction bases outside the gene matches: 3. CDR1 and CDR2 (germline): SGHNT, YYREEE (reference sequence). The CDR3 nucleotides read TGTGCCAGCAGCTGGGGAGGGAGCTCCTACGAGCAGTACTTC. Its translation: CASSWGGSSYEQYF.

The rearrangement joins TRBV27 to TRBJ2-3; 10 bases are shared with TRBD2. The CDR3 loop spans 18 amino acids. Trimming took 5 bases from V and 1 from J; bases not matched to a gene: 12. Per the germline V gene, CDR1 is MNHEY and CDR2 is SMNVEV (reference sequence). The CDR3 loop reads CASSPRSGGNVRTDTQYF. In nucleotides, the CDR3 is TGTGCCAGCAGTCCACGTAGCGGGGGGAACGTCCGCACAGATACGCAGTATTTT.

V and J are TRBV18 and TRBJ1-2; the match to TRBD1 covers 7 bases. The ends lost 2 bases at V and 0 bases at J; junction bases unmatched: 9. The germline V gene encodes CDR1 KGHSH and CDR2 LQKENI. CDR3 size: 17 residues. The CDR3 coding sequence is TGTGCCAGCTCACCAGTTAAGGTGGGGACAGCTAACTATGGCTACACCTTC. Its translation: CASSPVKVGTANYGYTF.

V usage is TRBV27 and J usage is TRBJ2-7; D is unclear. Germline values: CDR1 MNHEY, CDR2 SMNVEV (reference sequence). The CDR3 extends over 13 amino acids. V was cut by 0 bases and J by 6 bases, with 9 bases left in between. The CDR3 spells CASSLSTPFEQYF. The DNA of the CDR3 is TGTGCCAGCAGTTTATCCACACCGTTCGAGCAGTACTTC.

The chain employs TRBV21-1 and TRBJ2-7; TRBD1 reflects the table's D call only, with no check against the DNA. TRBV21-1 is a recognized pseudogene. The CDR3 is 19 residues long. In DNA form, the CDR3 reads TGTGCCAGCAGCAAATTCACCCGGGACAGGGGGCTTATTAGCTACGAGCAGTACTTC. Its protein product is CASSKFTRDRGLISYEQYF.

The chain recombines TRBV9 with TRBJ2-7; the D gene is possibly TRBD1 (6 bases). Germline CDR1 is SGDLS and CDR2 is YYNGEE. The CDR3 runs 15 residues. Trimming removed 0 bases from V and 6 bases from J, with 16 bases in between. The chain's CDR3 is CASSVVATGVGEQYF. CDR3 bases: TGTGCCAGCAGCGTAGTAGCGACAGGTGTAGGCGAGCAGTACTTC.

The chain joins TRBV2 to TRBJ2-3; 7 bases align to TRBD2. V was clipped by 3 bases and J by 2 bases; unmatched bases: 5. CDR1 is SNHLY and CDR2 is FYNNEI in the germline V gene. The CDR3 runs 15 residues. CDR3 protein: CASSEGGKNTDTQYF. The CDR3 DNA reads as TGTGCCAGCAGTGAGGGGGGGAAAAACACAGATACGCAGTATTTT. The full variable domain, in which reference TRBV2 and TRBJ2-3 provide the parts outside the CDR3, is EPEVTQTPSHQVTQMGQEVILRCVPISNHLYFYWYRQILGQKVEFLVSFYNNEISEKSEIFDDQFSVERPDGSNFTLKIRSTKLEDSAMYFCASSEGGKNTDTQYFGPGTRLTVL.

CDR3 sequence: CASSLDSTDYGYTF. The CDR3 DNA is TGTGCCAGCAGCTTAGATTCCACAGACTATGGCTACACCTTC. The chain carries TRBV7-2 and TRBJ1-2; D remains unclear. The length of the CDR3 is 14 residues. CDR1 is SGHTA and CDR2 is FQGNSA in the germline V gene. V was pared by 1 base and J by 3 bases, with 9 bases between.

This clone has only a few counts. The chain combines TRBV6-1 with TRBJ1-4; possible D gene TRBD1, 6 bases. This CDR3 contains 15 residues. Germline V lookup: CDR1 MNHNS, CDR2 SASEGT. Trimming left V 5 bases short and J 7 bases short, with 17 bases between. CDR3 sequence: CASSPITGTGEKLFF. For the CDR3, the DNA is TGTGCCAGCAGTCCGATTACAGGGACCGGTGAAAAACTGTTTTTT.

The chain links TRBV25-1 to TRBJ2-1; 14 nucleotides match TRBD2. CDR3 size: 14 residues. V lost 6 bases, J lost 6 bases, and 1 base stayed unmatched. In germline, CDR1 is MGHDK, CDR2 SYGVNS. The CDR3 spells CASRGLAGGNEQFF. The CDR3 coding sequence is TGTGCCAGCAGAGGACTAGCGGGAGGCAATGAGCAGTTCTTC.

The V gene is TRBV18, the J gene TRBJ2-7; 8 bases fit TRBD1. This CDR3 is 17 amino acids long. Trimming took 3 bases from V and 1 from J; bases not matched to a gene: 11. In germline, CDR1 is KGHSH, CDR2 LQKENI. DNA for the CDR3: TGTGCCAGCTCACCGCCCGGGACAGGATTTGGGTCCTACGAGCAGTACTTC. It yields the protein CASSPPGTGFGSYEQYF.

CDR3 in amino acids: CATSRATGGGQPQHF. The CDR3 DNA reads as TGTGCCACCAGCAGAGCAACAGGGGGAGGACAGCCCCAGCATTTT. V and J are TRBV15 and TRBJ1-5; 8 bases match TRBD1. The CDR3 totals 15 residues. The ends lost 1 base at V and 7 bases at J; junction bases unmatched: 6. Germline loops: CDR1 LNHNV, CDR2 YYDKDF (reference sequence).

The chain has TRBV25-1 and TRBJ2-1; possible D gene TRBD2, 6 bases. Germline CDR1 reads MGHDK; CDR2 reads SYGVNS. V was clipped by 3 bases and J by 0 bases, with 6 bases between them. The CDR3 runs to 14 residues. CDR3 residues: CASSDGGSYNEQFF. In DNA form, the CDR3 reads TGTGCCAGCAGTGACGGGGGCTCCTACAATGAGCAGTTCTTC. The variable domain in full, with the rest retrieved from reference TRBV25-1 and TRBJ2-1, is EADIYQTPRYLVIGTGKKITLECSQTMGHDKMYWYQQDPGMELHLIHYSYGVNSTEKGDLSSESTVSRIRTEHFPLTLESARPSHTSQYLCASSDGGSYNEQFFGPGTRLTVL.

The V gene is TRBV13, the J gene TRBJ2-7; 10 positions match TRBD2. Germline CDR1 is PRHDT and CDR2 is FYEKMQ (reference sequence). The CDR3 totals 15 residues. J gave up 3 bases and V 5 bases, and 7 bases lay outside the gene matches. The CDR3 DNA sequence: TGTGCCAGCAGCAGACTAGCGGGTCTTGACTACGAGCAGTACTTC. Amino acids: CASSRLAGLDYEQYF.

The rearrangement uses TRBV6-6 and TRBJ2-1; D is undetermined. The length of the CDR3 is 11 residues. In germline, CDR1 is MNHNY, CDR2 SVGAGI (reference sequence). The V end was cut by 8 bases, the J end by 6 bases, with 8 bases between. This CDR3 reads CASCHSNEQFF. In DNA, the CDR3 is TGTGCCAGCTGCCACAGCAATGAGCAGTTCTTC.

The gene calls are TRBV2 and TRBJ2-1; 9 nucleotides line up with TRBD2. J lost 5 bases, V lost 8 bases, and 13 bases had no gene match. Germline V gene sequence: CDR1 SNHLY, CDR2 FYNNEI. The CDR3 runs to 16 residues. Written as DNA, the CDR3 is TGTGCCAGCCTCCCGGATAGCGGGGGCACTAACAATGAGCAGTTCTTC. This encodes CASLPDSGGTNNEQFF.

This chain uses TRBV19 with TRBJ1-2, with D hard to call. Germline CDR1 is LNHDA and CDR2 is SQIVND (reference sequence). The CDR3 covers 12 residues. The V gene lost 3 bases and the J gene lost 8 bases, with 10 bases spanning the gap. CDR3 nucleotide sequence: TGTGCCAGTAGTATTCGGGAATCAGGCTACACCTTC. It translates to CASSIRESGYTF.